The 30 T cell receptor beta chains given below trace back to one sample, sequenced in a study of PD-1 blockade in mismatch repair-deficient tumors (dated by TCRdb to 2015 to 2018). Interpreted using the paper, the time point label stands for: peripheral blood 12 weeks after first pembrolizumab dose. The library relied on the immunoSEQ multiplex PCR assay. Not all clones reach the TCRdb copy of this immuneACCESS table, which keeps in-frame sequences only. Checked studies attribute under half of the gap to unresolved V genes and leave the rest unexplained. The sample table holds roughly 84,000 clones, of which over 70% were seen once. More than 2.5% of the sample is taken by the ten largest. Sequencing was performed on peripheral blood, taken 12 weeks after starting pembrolizumab. These receptors all stem from an adult with mismatch repair-deficient cancer.

The gene calls are TRBV6-1 and TRBJ2-7, with TRBD1 identical over 9 bases. The CDR3 spans 13 residues. J lost 2 bases, V lost 6 bases, and 2 bases had no gene match. Germline values: CDR1 MNHNS, CDR2 SASEGT. DNA of the CDR3: TGTGCCAGCAGGACAGGGGGAACCTACGAGCAGTACTTC. Translating it yields CASRTGGTYEQYF.

This clone was observed many times. The chain couples TRBV7-9 to TRBJ2-1; D is uncertain. The germline V and J ends were trimmed by 3 bases and 3 bases, with 3 bases remaining between them. Germline V lookup: CDR1 SEHNR, CDR2 FQNEAQ (reference sequence). The CDR3 covers 12 residues. CDR3 nucleotides: TGTGCCAGCAGCTTTGACTACAATGAGCAGTTCTTC. Protein: CASSFDYNEQFF.

This clone was observed once. This rearrangement joins TRBV19 to TRBJ2-3; the D is unclear. This CDR3 is 16 amino acids long. Trimming removed 3 bases from V and 0 bases from J, with 13 bases in between. Germline V lookup: CDR1 LNHDA, CDR2 SQIVND (reference sequence). The CDR3 DNA is TGTGCCAGTAGTATTTCCTGGCAGGTGAGCACAGATACGCAGTATTTT. Protein sequence: CASSISWQVSTDTQYF. Drawing the rest from reference TRBV19 and TRBJ2-3, the complete variable domain is DGGITQSPKYLFRKEGQNVTLSCEQNLNHDAMYWYRQDPGQGLRLIYYSQIVNDFQKGDIAEGYSVSREKKESFPLTVTSAQKNPTAFYLCASSISWQVSTDTQYFGPGTRLTVL.

This clone appeared a few times. The rearrangement links TRBV27 to TRBJ2-7, with 10 nucleotides matching TRBD2. The ends lost 7 bases at V and 2 bases at J; junction bases unmatched: 5. The CDR3 contains 14 residues. Germline V gives CDR1 MNHEY, CDR2 SMNVEV (reference sequence). This CDR3 reads CASTLSGRPYEQYF. In DNA, the CDR3 is TGTGCCAGCACCCTTAGCGGGAGGCCCTACGAGCAGTACTTC.

This chain uses TRBV29-1 with TRBJ2-7; D is unresolved. CDR1 is SQVTM and CDR2 is ANQGSEA in the germline V gene. This CDR3 has 14 amino acids. Trimming shortened V by 4 bases and J by 0 bases, and 13 bases separated the two germline ends. In nucleotides, the CDR3 is TGCAGCGTTGTTCTGGATTTTAGCTCCTACGAGCAGTACTTC. It codes for CSVVLDFSSYEQYF.

V gene TRBV11-2 combines with J gene TRBJ2-1; 11 bases are a match to TRBD2. The length of the CDR3 is 16 residues. V trimming: 5 bases; J trimming: 4 bases; junction bases outside the gene matches: 7. Germline CDR1 SGHAT, CDR2 FQNNGV. In DNA, the CDR3 is TGTGCCAGCAGCCCCTTAGCGGGGGGGATTTACAATGAGCAGTTCTTC. Translated: CASSPLAGGIYNEQFF.

J is TRBJ1-2 and V is TRBV27; no clear D gene. Between the trimmed V and J ends, which lost 4 bases and 0 bases, there was a span of 12 bases. The CDR3 has 15 residues. Germline CDR1 is MNHEY and CDR2 is SMNVEV (reference sequence). CDR3 residues: CASSSAGIANYGYTF. For the CDR3, the DNA is TGTGCCAGCAGTTCGGCGGGGATCGCTAACTATGGCTACACCTTC.

The rearrangement uses TRBV9 and TRBJ2-7, with TRBD1 matching 7 bases. The germline CDR1 and CDR2 sequences are SGDLS and YYNGEE. J gave up 2 bases and V 0 bases, and 5 bases lay outside the gene matches. CDR3 length: 15 residues. The CDR3 DNA reads as TGTGCCAGCAGCGTAGGATGGGACAGCCCCTACGAGCAGTACTTC. This sequence encodes CASSVGWDSPYEQYF.

This rearrangement joins TRBV4-3 to TRBJ2-5, with TRBD2 identical over 7 bases. J was trimmed by 6 bases and V by 1 base; bases with no gene match: 11. Germline CDR1 and CDR2: LGHNA and YSLEER. The CDR3 loop spans 16 amino acids. CDR3 sequence (DNA): TGCGCCAGCAGCCAAGTTGGCTCGGCGGGAGCGCAGACCCAGTACTTC. Its protein is CASSQVGSAGAQTQYF.

This chain connects TRBV30 to TRBJ2-1; D might be TRBD2 (6 bases). The CDR3 loop spans 17 amino acids. Germline CDR1 and CDR2: GTSNPN and SVGIG (reference sequence). Trimming took 0 bases from V and 12 from J, leaving 27 bases between them. CDR3: CAWSVPKLAAYTALQFF. The CDR3 DNA is TGTGCCTGGAGTGTACCCAAATTAGCGGCCTACACGGCGTTGCAGTTCTTC.

The chain has TRBV19 and TRBJ2-1, with a weak D call TRBD2 (6 bases). The CDR3 spans 17 residues. Trimming shortened V by 7 bases and J by 5 bases, and 24 bases separated the two germline ends. From germline, CDR1 is LNHDA and CDR2 SQIVND (reference sequence). The CDR3 nucleotides read TGTGCCAGTACCTTCGGACGGGGGAGCGGAGCACACAATGAGCAGTTCTTC. This gives the protein CASTFGRGSGAHNEQFF.

This rearrangement joins TRBV30 to TRBJ1-1, with 9 positions matching TRBD1. The germline V gene has CDR1 GTSNPN and CDR2 SVGIG (reference sequence). This CDR3 is built from 15 residues. CDR3 residues: CSMDVRDRAITEAFF. The DNA of the CDR3 is TGTTCAATGGATGTTCGGGACAGGGCAATTACTGAAGCTTTCTTT. The whole variable domain, filled in from reference TRBV30 and TRBJ1-1, reads SQTIHQWPATLVQPVGSPLSLECTVEGTSNPNLYWYRQAAGRGLQLLFYSVGIGQISSEVPQNLSASRPQDRQFILSSKKLLLSDSGFYLCSMDVRDRAITEAFFGQGTRLTVV.

This clone came up a few times. The gene calls are TRBV19 and TRBJ1-2; 10 bases are shared with TRBD1. The germline CDR1 and CDR2 sequences are LNHDA and SQIVND (reference sequence). Trimming took 8 bases from V and 1 from J; bases not matched to a gene: 7. The CDR3 contains 15 residues. The CDR3 coding sequence is TGTGCCAGTGGCCGGGACAGGGGAGGTAACTATGGCTACACCTTC. Translating it yields CASGRDRGGNYGYTF.

The V and J genes are TRBV5-5 and TRBJ2-6; no firm D call. Between the trimmed V and J ends, which lost 0 bases and 1 base, there was a span of 5 bases. CDR3 length: 15 residues. Germline lookup yields CDR1 SGHKS and CDR2 YYEKEE (reference sequence). In DNA, the CDR3 is TGTGCCAGCAGCTTGGAGTCTTCTGGGGCCAACGTCCTGACTTTC. It specifies CASSLESSGANVLTF.

The V and J genes are TRBV12-5 and TRBJ2-1; 9 bases line up with TRBD2. Germline assignment: CDR1 LGHNT and CDR2 FRNRAP. The CDR3 is 15 residues long. The junction had 6 bases not matched to a gene; V was cut back by 6 bases and J by 3 bases. CDR3 nucleotide sequence: TGTGCTAGTGGGGACCAGCGGGGGGACTACAATGAGCAGTTCTTC. It translates to CASGDQRGDYNEQFF.

The V call is TRBV29-1, the J call TRBJ1-1; 8 bases map to TRBD1. The CDR3 consists of 13 residues. The V gene's germline CDR1 is SQVTM and CDR2 ANQGSEA. Trimming at V came to 7 bases and at J to 5 bases, leaving 9 bases not matched to a gene. The CDR3 loop reads CSAKPGGSTEAFF. The CDR3 DNA reads as TGCAGCGCCAAGCCAGGGGGCTCGACTGAAGCTTTCTTT.

This chain links TRBV7-3 with TRBJ2-1; D unclear. The germline V and J ends were trimmed by 5 bases and 0 bases, with 14 bases remaining between them. The germline V gene encodes CDR1 SGHTA and CDR2 FQGTGA. This CDR3 has 16 residues. The CDR3 sequence: CASSPFGASSYNEQFF. CDR3 bases: TGTGCCAGCAGCCCTTTCGGTGCGAGCTCCTACAATGAGCAGTTCTTC.

The J gene is TRBJ2-7, the V gene TRBV4-2; D tentatively fits TRBD1 or TRBD2 (5 bases each). CDR1 and CDR2 from the germline V gene are LGHNA and YNFKEQ. V lost 0 bases to trimming and J lost 7 bases, with 16 bases between them. This CDR3 region has 15 residues. CDR3 loop: CASSQDWGSGEEQYF. CDR3 DNA sequence: TGTGCCAGCAGCCAAGATTGGGGGAGTGGTGAGGAGCAGTACTTC.

V gene TRBV6-5 combines with J gene TRBJ1-1, with a tentative D call TRBD1 (5 bases). Germline lookup yields CDR1 MNHEY and CDR2 SVGAGI. This CDR3 spans 15 amino acids. The V and J ends lost 0 bases and 7 bases respectively, with 15 bases between them. The CDR3 bases are TGTGCCAGCAGTTACTCAAGGACCGTCGGGGGTGAAGCTTTCTTT. This encodes CASSYSRTVGGEAFF.

This clone was detected a few times. The chain uses TRBV4-2 and TRBJ2-1, with TRBD2 as a possible D gene (5 bases). The CDR3 consists of 16 residues. From germline, CDR1 is LGHNA and CDR2 YNFKEQ. Deletions cut 2 bases from V and 0 bases from J, with 11 bases between. DNA for the CDR3: TGTGCCAGCAGCCAAAAAGCGGATAGCTCCTACAATGAGCAGTTCTTC. Translated, it gives CASSQKADSSYNEQFF.

The rearrangement uses TRBV27 and TRBJ1-2; no definite D call. Germline V lookup: CDR1 MNHEY, CDR2 SMNVEV (reference sequence). V was shortened by 6 bases and J by 5 bases, with 16 bases between the two germline ends. This CDR3 region has 14 residues. The CDR3 loop is CASSPTWGSYGYTF. CDR3 nucleotide sequence: TGTGCCAGCAGCCCGACTTGGGGTTCTTATGGCTACACCTTC.

This rearrangement joins TRBV30 to TRBJ1-3; the D is unclear. The CDR3 sequence is 13 residues long. CDR1 GTSNPN and CDR2 SVGIG come from the germline V gene (reference sequence). The ends were cut back, 0 bases at V and 0 bases at J, with 3 bases in the middle. This CDR3 reads CAWSVSSGNTIYF. As DNA, the CDR3 is TGTGCCTGGAGTGTTAGCTCTGGAAACACCATATATTTT. The variable domain in full, with the rest retrieved from reference TRBV30 and TRBJ1-3, is SQTIHQWPATLVQPVGSPLSLECTVEGTSNPNLYWYRQAAGRGLQLLFYSVGIGQISSEVPQNLSASRPQDRQFILSSKKLLLSDSGFYLCAWSVSSGNTIYFGEGSWLTVV.

The CDR3 spells CASAWENTGELFF. The CDR3, as DNA: TGTGCCAGCGCTTGGGAGAACACCGGGGAGCTGTTTTTT. The rearrangement uses TRBV2 and TRBJ2-2; D is uncertain. CDR3 length: 13 amino acids. Germline CDR1 is SNHLY and CDR2 is FYNNEI. Trimming cost V 8 bases and J 1 base, with 8 bases left between them.

The chain joins TRBV7-9 to TRBJ1-2; TRBD1 matches at 8 bases. The CDR3 sequence is 15 residues long. Germline V lookup: CDR1 SEHNR, CDR2 FQNEAQ (reference sequence). The ends lost 5 bases at V and 3 bases at J; junction bases unmatched: 8. CDR3 coding DNA: TGTGCCAGCAGCGATGCCGGGACAGGTGACTATGGCTACACCTTC. Encoded protein: CASSDAGTGDYGYTF. Full variable domain (rest looked up from reference TRBV7-9 and TRBJ1-2): DTGVSQNPRHKITKRGQNVTFRCDPISEHNRLYWYRQTLGQGPEFLTYFQNEAQLEKSRLLSDRFSAERPKGSFSTLEIQRTEQGDSAMYLCASSDAGTGDYGYTFGSGTRLTVV.

The rearrangement links TRBV7-2 to TRBJ2-3; TRBD2 might be the D (5 bases). Trimming stripped 3 bases from V and 3 bases from J, with 13 bases between. CDR1 and CDR2 (germline): SGHTA, FQGNSA. The CDR3 loop spans 15 amino acids. CDR3 DNA: TGTGCCAGCAGCTTGACTACACTTGGGACAGATACGCAGTATTTT. This translates into CASSLTTLGTDTQYF.

V is TRBV9 and J is TRBJ2-5; 11 bases are a match to TRBD2. This CDR3 comprises 15 residues. CDR1 is SGDLS and CDR2 is YYNGEE in the germline V gene. Trimming took 3 bases from V and 1 from J; bases not matched to a gene: 2. CDR3 coding DNA: TGTGCCAGCAGCGCCGGGACTAGCGGCCAAGAGACCCAGTACTTC. This encodes CASSAGTSGQETQYF.

The chain joins TRBV2 to TRBJ2-7, with 13 bases matching TRBD2. This CDR3 has 14 residues. V shed 5 bases and J 4 bases; nucleotides not matched to a gene: 2. Germline lookup yields CDR1 SNHLY and CDR2 FYNNEI. In nucleotides, the CDR3 is TGTGCCAGCAGTCGGACTAGCGGGAGATACGAGCAGTACTTC. Translating gives CASSRTSGRYEQYF.

The chain employs TRBV4-2 and TRBJ2-3; the D gene is possibly TRBD2 (5 bases). Germline CDR1 and CDR2: LGHNA and YNFKEQ. With 0 bases removed from V and 7 bases from J, the gap between germline ends came to 14 bases. This CDR3 comprises 15 residues. This CDR3 is CASSQDWLAPNTQYF. In DNA, the CDR3 is TGTGCCAGCAGCCAAGATTGGCTAGCTCCGAATACGCAGTATTTT.

The chain joins TRBV5-4 to TRBJ2-3, with D maybe TRBD2 (6 bases). Germline CDR1 is SGHNT and CDR2 is YYREEE (reference sequence). CDR3 length: 15 amino acids. Between the trimmed V and J ends, which lost 3 bases and 3 bases, there was a span of 14 bases. CDR3 region: CASSYIGGTTDTQYF. In DNA form, the CDR3 reads TGTGCCAGCAGCTATATTGGAGGGACGACAGATACGCAGTATTTT.

This clone was seen just once. The genes are TRBV7-8 and TRBJ2-1; D ambiguous. The CDR3 length is 16 residues. The germline V gene has CDR1 SGHVS and CDR2 FQNEAQ. V lost 2 bases and J 0 bases, leaving 11 bases between the germline ends. CDR3 DNA sequence: TGTGCCAGCAGCTTATCGTCCCTACCCTCCTACAATGAGCAGTTCTTC. Its protein product is CASSLSSLPSYNEQFF.